The 26 T cell receptor beta chains presented below share a single source sample, sequenced in a study of blood T cell repertoires in COVID-19. The repertoire was sequenced with immunoSEQ multiplex PCR; TCRdb's copy has only in-frame clones and lacks some. This table has about 80,000 clones, roughly four fifths appearing once. Sequencing input: peripheral blood. The receptors were gathered from a human donor in a cohort sampled during active COVID-19.

The V and J genes are TRBV4-2 and TRBJ2-1, with 11 nucleotides matching TRBD2. J gave up 7 bases and V 2 bases, and 10 bases lay outside the gene matches. CDR3 length equals 17 residues. Germline lookup yields CDR1 LGHNA and CDR2 YNFKEQ. The CDR3 nucleotides are TGTGCCAGCAGCCAATATACTAGCGGGGGCCAGGAGAATGAGCAGTTCTTC. Amino acids: CASSQYTSGGQENEQFF.

The rearrangement uses TRBV27 and TRBJ2-2; 12 nucleotides line up with TRBD2. Germline trimming cut 5 bases from V and 1 base from J; bases unmatched to any gene: 8. Germline CDR1 is MNHEY and CDR2 is SMNVEV (reference sequence). The CDR3 is 18 amino acids. The CDR3 DNA is TGTGCCAGCAGTCCTCACCTACTAGCGGGGGGGAACACCGGGGAGCTGTTTTTT. It specifies CASSPHLLAGGNTGELFF.

This clone has a single count. The chain is built from TRBV5-4 and TRBJ2-5; the D gene is possibly TRBD2 (6 bases). Trimming cost V 1 base and J 2 bases, with 12 bases left between them. The germline gives CDR1 SGHNT, CDR2 YYREEE (reference sequence). The CDR3 consists of 15 residues. The chain's CDR3 is CASSLPRDLQETQYF. The DNA of the CDR3 is TGTGCCAGCAGCTTGCCGCGGGACCTTCAAGAGACCCAGTACTTC.

The chain links TRBV15 to TRBJ2-2; tentatively, D is TRBD2 (5 bases). V was clipped by 0 bases and J by 6 bases, with 14 bases between them. The CDR3 covers 16 residues. From germline, CDR1 is LNHNV and CDR2 YYDKDF (reference sequence). The CDR3 here is CATSRDATLAAGELFF. As DNA, the CDR3 is TGTGCCACCAGCAGAGATGCTACCCTAGCCGCCGGGGAGCTGTTTTTT.

This chain uses TRBV24-1 with TRBJ2-1, with 10 bases fitting TRBD1. V shed 10 bases and J 8 bases; nucleotides not matched to a gene: 16. The CDR3 covers 16 residues. Looked up from germline, CDR1 is KGHDR and CDR2 is SFDVKD. Written as DNA, the CDR3 is TGTGCCACGGGTCCTGGGGCGACAGGGGGCAGGGATGAGCAGTTCTTC. Protein: CATGPGATGGRDEQFF.

This clone showed up many times. The chain couples TRBV5-5 to TRBJ2-3; TRBD2 is a possible D gene (5 bases). Trimming left V 4 bases short and J 0 bases short, with 9 bases between. The CDR3 contains 14 residues. CDR1 is SGHKS and CDR2 is YYEKEE in the germline V gene (reference sequence). The CDR3 region has the DNA TGTGCCAGCAGCCCACTAGAAAGCACAGATACGCAGTATTTT. It encodes CASSPLESTDTQYF.

This clone was recorded once. The chain uses TRBV7-9 and TRBJ2-3, with D perhaps matching TRBD1 (5 bases). Germline V gene data show CDR1 as SEHNR and CDR2 as FQNEAQ (reference sequence). The CDR3 length is 16 residues. V lost 1 base, J lost 2 bases, and 13 bases lay in between. CDR3 sequence reads: CASSLGYRSLTDTQYF. The CDR3 DNA reads TGTGCCAGCAGCTTAGGATACAGGTCCCTCACAGATACGCAGTATTTT. The full variable domain, with the rest looked up from reference TRBV7-9 and TRBJ2-3, is DTGVSQNPRHKITKRGQNVTFRCDPISEHNRLYWYRQTLGQGPEFLTYFQNEAQLEKSRLLSDRFSAERPKGSFSTLEIQRTEQGDSAMYLCASSLGYRSLTDTQYFGPGTRLTVL.

This chain joins TRBV5-1 and TRBJ1-2; 10 bases align to TRBD1. V trimming: 1 base; J trimming: 6 bases; junction bases outside the gene matches: 6. Looked up from germline, CDR1 is SGHRS and CDR2 is YFSETQ. This CDR3 is built from 15 residues. This CDR3 is CASSLRTGGEDGYTF. The CDR3 coding sequence is TGCGCCAGCAGCTTGAGGACAGGGGGAGAGGATGGCTACACCTTC. The whole variable domain, remainder taken from reference TRBV5-1 and TRBJ1-2, is KAGVTQTPRYLIKTRGQQVTLSCSPISGHRSVSWYQQTPGQGLQFLFEYFSETQRNKGNFPGRFSGRQFSNSRSEMNVSTLELGDSALYLCASSLRTGGEDGYTFGSGTRLTVV.

This sequence joins TRBV28 and TRBJ2-7, with D possibly matching TRBD1 (6 bases). The CDR3 consists of 16 residues. V was pared by 7 bases and J by 0 bases, with 19 bases between. Per the germline V gene, CDR1 is MDHEN and CDR2 is SYDVKM. This CDR3 reads CASTSPGQGTSYEQYF. CDR3 nucleotides: TGTGCCAGCACCTCCCCTGGGCAGGGGACCTCCTACGAGCAGTACTTC. Drawing the rest from reference TRBV28 and TRBJ2-7, the complete variable domain is DVKVTQSSRYLVKRTGEKVFLECVQDMDHENMFWYRQDPGLGLRLIYFSYDVKMKEKGDIPEGYSVSREKKERFSLILESASTNQTSMYLCASTSPGQGTSYEQYFGPGTRLTVT.

This chain links TRBV13 with TRBJ2-3, with TRBD2 matching over 8 bases. Germline V gene data show CDR1 as PRHDT and CDR2 as FYEKMQ (reference sequence). The CDR3 spans 14 residues. V lost 3 bases, J lost 6 bases, and 5 bases stayed unmatched. The chain's CDR3 is CASSFGLALDTQYF. For the CDR3, the DNA is TGTGCCAGCAGCTTTGGACTAGCTCTGGATACGCAGTATTTT.

The chain recombines TRBV16 with TRBJ1-1; D is uncertain. In germline, CDR1 is KGHSY, CDR2 FQNENV. V was shortened by 4 bases and J by 6 bases, with 12 bases between the two germline ends. There are 13 residues in the CDR3. The CDR3 coding sequence is TGTGCCAGCAGCCTAAGGGAGGGTGCTGAAGCTTTCTTT. Protein sequence: CASSLREGAEAFF.

The chain is built from TRBV9 and TRBJ2-7, with 10 bases identical to TRBD1. Per the germline V gene, CDR1 is SGDLS and CDR2 is YYNGEE. This CDR3 comprises 15 residues. The V segment lost 4 bases and the J segment 2 bases; nucleotides outside the gene matches: 6. The CDR3 nucleotides read TGTGCCAGCAGCCCACGACAGGGGGCAGCCTACGAGCAGTACTTC. This codes for CASSPRQGAAYEQYF.

This clone was seen a single time. V usage is TRBV10-2 and J usage is TRBJ2-7, with D tentatively TRBD1 (5 bases). This CDR3 region has 12 residues. V lost 7 bases and J 4 bases, leaving 11 bases between the germline ends. CDR1 and CDR2 (germline): WSHSY, SAAADI. CDR3 residues: CASNPGSYEQYF. CDR3 nucleotide sequence: TGCGCCAGCAACCCAGGGTCGTACGAGCAGTACTTC.

J is TRBJ2-7 and V is TRBV4-2; a weak D match, TRBD1 (5 bases). This CDR3 comprises 14 residues. Germline V gene lookup returns CDR1 LGHNA and CDR2 YNFKEQ. V shed 4 bases and J shed 0 bases, with 10 bases lying between them. This chain's CDR3 is CASSLDSTSYEQYF. The CDR3 DNA is TGTGCCAGCAGCCTCGACAGTACCTCCTACGAGCAGTACTTC.

This chain uses TRBV18 with TRBJ2-1, with D possibly TRBD1 on 5 matching bases. The germline CDR1 and CDR2 sequences are KGHSH and LQKENI. Trimming stripped 2 bases from V and 4 bases from J, with 12 bases between. The length of the CDR3 is 15 residues. CDR3 residues: CASSPSGSGYNEQFF. The CDR3 DNA reads TGTGCCAGCTCACCATCAGGGTCGGGTTACAATGAGCAGTTCTTC. The variable domain in full, with the rest retrieved from reference TRBV18 and TRBJ2-1, is NAGVMQNPRHLVRRRGQEARLRCSPMKGHSHVYWYRQLPEEGLKFMVYLQKENIIDESGMPKERFSAEFPKEGPSILRIQQVVRGDSAAYFCASSPSGSGYNEQFFGPGTRLTVL.

The chain employs TRBV18 and TRBJ2-3; D is ambiguous. The germline CDR1 and CDR2 sequences are KGHSH and LQKENI. This CDR3 contains 14 residues. Trimming took off 4 bases at V and 2 bases at J, with 10 bases between the two ends. CDR3 residues: CASSLQIDTDTQYF. The DNA of the CDR3 is TGTGCCAGCTCACTACAGATAGACACAGATACGCAGTATTTT.

The chain carries TRBV3-1 (or the pseudogene TRBV3-2) and TRBJ2-7; maybe TRBD1 (6 bases). Germline-derived CDR1 and CDR2 are LGHDT and YNNKEL (reference sequence). The CDR3 covers 13 residues. The ends were cut back, 4 bases at V and 7 bases at J, with 14 bases in the middle. The CDR3 here is CASSPGTLTEQYF. DNA for the CDR3: TGTGCCAGCAGCCCCGGGACATTAACGGAGCAGTACTTC.

This sequence joins TRBV4-2 and TRBJ2-6; no firm D call. The CDR3 is 16 amino acids. V was pared by 3 bases and J by 0 bases, with 9 bases between. Per germline, CDR1 LGHNA and CDR2 YNFKEQ. CDR3 protein: CASSHDPDSGANVLTF. The CDR3 nucleotides read TGTGCCAGCAGCCACGATCCAGACTCTGGGGCCAACGTCCTGACTTTC.

The chain employs TRBV4-1 and TRBJ1-3; D not certain. Germline CDR1 reads MGHRA; CDR2 reads YSYEKL. CDR3 size: 15 residues. V lost 0 bases and J lost 7, with 13 bases in between. CDR3 DNA sequence: TGCGCCAGCAGCCAAGATCGGGAGCAGAGTAACACCATATATTTT. Translating it yields CASSQDREQSNTIYF.

The rearrangement links TRBV27 to TRBJ1-2, with D possibly matching TRBD1 (5 bases). Germline values: CDR1 MNHEY, CDR2 SMNVEV (reference sequence). The length of the CDR3 is 15 residues. The V end lost 6 bases, the J end lost 6 bases, and 20 bases lay between the germline ends. The CDR3 DNA follows: TGTGCCAGCAGATCAGGTGGCAGGTGGGGGGATGGCTACACCTTC. Translating it yields CASRSGGRWGDGYTF.

The chain joins TRBV6-1 to TRBJ1-1; D perhaps matches TRBD1 (5 bases). Germline loops: CDR1 MNHNS, CDR2 SASEGT. Between the trimmed V and J ends, which lost 1 base and 4 bases, there was a span of 16 bases. The CDR3 runs to 16 residues. This chain's CDR3 is CASSEGGTPRGTEAFF. In DNA, the CDR3 is TGTGCCAGCAGTGAAGGGGGCACTCCTCGCGGCACTGAAGCTTTCTTT.

The gene calls are TRBV28 and TRBJ1-2, with TRBD1 identical over 9 bases. The CDR3 spans 16 residues. The junction had 7 bases not matched to a gene; V was cut back by 4 bases and J by 1 base. The germline V gene has CDR1 MDHEN and CDR2 SYDVKM. For the CDR3, the DNA is TGTGCCAGCAGTTCACCGGGACAGGGCCTTAACTATGGCTACACCTTC. It is translated as CASSSPGQGLNYGYTF.

The chain carries TRBV27 and TRBJ2-3; D perhaps matches TRBD2 (5 bases). Germline V gene sequence: CDR1 MNHEY, CDR2 SMNVEV (reference sequence). CDR3 size: 16 residues. The V gene lost 0 bases and the J gene lost 8 bases, with 18 bases spanning the gap. CDR3: CASSLSGWAEEVTQYF. CDR3 sequence (DNA): TGTGCCAGCAGTTTATCGGGCTGGGCTGAGGAGGTTACGCAGTATTTT.

The genes are TRBV27 and TRBJ1-1; a weak D match, TRBD1 (6 bases). The germline CDR1 and CDR2 sequences are MNHEY and SMNVEV (reference sequence). This CDR3 comprises 14 residues. Trimming shortened V by 2 bases and J by 6 bases, and 13 bases separated the two germline ends. The CDR3 protein is CASSLVRGRSEAFF. The CDR3 coding sequence is TGTGCCAGCAGTTTAGTCAGGGGACGCTCTGAAGCTTTCTTT.

This rearrangement joins TRBV29-1 to TRBJ1-6; possible D gene TRBD1, 5 bases. Looked up from germline, CDR1 is SQVTM and CDR2 is ANQGSEA. The CDR3 sequence is 14 residues long. Trimming took 5 bases from V and 9 from J, leaving 17 bases between them. This CDR3 reads CSVQGSSSGSPLHF. The CDR3 DNA reads TGCAGCGTTCAGGGTAGCTCAAGTGGTTCACCCCTCCACTTT.

The chain carries TRBV18 and TRBJ2-2; 7 nucleotides line up with TRBD1. Germline V gene data show CDR1 as KGHSH and CDR2 as LQKENI. The trim removed 5 bases at V and 6 bases at J, leaving 12 bases unmatched. The CDR3 runs 16 residues. The CDR3 DNA sequence: TGTGCCAGCTCAAAGGACAGGTACTCGGTGGCCGGGGAGCTGTTTTTT. It yields the protein CASSKDRYSVAGELFF.